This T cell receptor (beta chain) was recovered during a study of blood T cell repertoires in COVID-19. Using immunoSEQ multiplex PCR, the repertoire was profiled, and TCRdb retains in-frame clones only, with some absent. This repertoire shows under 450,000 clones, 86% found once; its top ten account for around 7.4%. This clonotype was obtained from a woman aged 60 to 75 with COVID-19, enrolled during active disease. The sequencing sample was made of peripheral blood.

In nucleotides, the CDR3 is TGTGCCAGCAGCCGGCTAGGTCCGGACACTGAAGCTTTCTTT. Amino acid sequence: CASSRLGPDTEAFF. The V call is TRBV7-9, the J call TRBJ1-1, with D hard to call. CDR3 length: 14 amino acids. Germline values: CDR1 SEHNR, CDR2 FQNEAQ (reference sequence). Trimming cost V 5 bases and J 3 bases, with 13 bases left between them.